This TCR beta chain was recovered during a study of T cells in localized non-small cell lung cancer (dated by TCRdb to 2018 to 2020). At the level of the whole study: T cell repertoires of approximately 250 early-stage NSCLC patients were analyzed, with tumors being compared against uninvolved tumor-adjacent lungs. The cohort was made up of about 240 treatment-naive NSCLC patients whose localized lung tumors had been resected. The mean age of the NSCLC patients was roughly 70 years, with 120 to 150 men and 85 to 110 women.

About this clone: Its antigen is unknown. No clone much larger than this one lies a single base away; base qualities are absent.

Findings and caveats that apply to the study as a whole: The highest T cell clonality was observed in uninvolved tumor-adjacent lung, where clonality exceeded that of tumor, suggesting that antigenic responses were more focused in uninvolved tumor-adjacent lung. Because of the exploratory design, TCR variables were selected using unadjusted p-values without false-discovery rate correction. A median of approximately 57 of the top 100 tumor clones were detected in paired uninvolved adjacent lung, and some 28 of these tumor clones were also found among the top 100 clones of the paired uninvolved adjacent lung. Longer overall survival was associated with higher T cell density in blood, whereas shorter survival was associated with higher clonality in adjacent lung. Because multi-region tumor sequencing was not done, intratumor heterogeneity could not be ruled out.

CDR1 and CDR2 were assigned from the germline V gene as SGHDN and FVKESK. Trimming at the junction amounts to 2 bases on V and 3 bases on J, and the germline ends lie 7 bases apart. The CDR3 measures 13 amino acids from cysteine to phenylalanine. CDR3 DNA only is kept here, 39 bases in frame from base 1. At diagnosis, peripheral blood, uninvolved tumor-adjacent lung and tumor were collected and stored as a combination of fresh-frozen and FFPE material. For TCR repertoire profiling, the blood samples were analyzed as peripheral blood mononuclear cells. The immunoSEQ Assay was used to sequence TCR beta CDR3 regions from DNA. On the authors' methods: To compute T cell density, TCR beta template counts were normalized to usable DNA, which was estimated by amplifying housekeeping genes. Using the preseqR package, richness was estimated by extrapolating to 120,000 templates for tissue samples and 400,000 templates for PBMC samples. Clonality was taken to be one minus Pielou's evenness. Differential abundance testing on productive amino-acid clonotypes, with a minimum total count of 5 and an alpha of 0.1, was used to identify tissue-enriched TCRs. The Jaccard Index and the Morisita Overlap Index were used to measure how much the repertoires overlapped between compartments. TCR beta CDR3s were clustered by GLIPH together with public tetramer-defined viral CDR3s, and at least three viral sequences plus V-gene enrichment were required for viral motifs. The table comes from immuneACCESS by way of TCRdb, which keeps in-frame sequences with V and J called. Part of the clones is missing from these tables; in studies checked, under half for an unresolved V gene and the rest for unknown reasons. Clone size and the V and J calls come from that table; the DNA yielded D and trimming. The sample includes roughly 48,000 clones, with approximately 80% observed a single time. The ten largest clones take up around 16% of the sample.

This chain joins TRBV14 to TRBJ1-2; the D gene lacks a confident call. This specimen was peripheral blood, taken before any cancer treatment. The sequence was collected from a man aged 40 to 70 with stage I squamous cell lung carcinoma. The CDR3 is CASSQNSDYGYTF. The nucleotide sequence reads TGTGCCAGCAGCCAAAACAGTGACTATGGCTACACCTTC.